The 22 T cell receptor beta chains below come from one sample, sequenced in a study of blood T cell repertoires in COVID-19. Using immunoSEQ multiplex PCR, the repertoire was profiled, and TCRdb retains in-frame clones only, with some absent. Of over 250,000 clones in the sample, 65% to 90% were seen once. Material for sequencing was peripheral blood. Every receptor here comes from a human donor in a cohort sampled during active COVID-19.

This rearrangement joins TRBV3-1 (or the pseudogene TRBV3-2) to TRBJ2-7, with D possibly matching TRBD2 (6 bases). The CDR3 covers 14 residues. CDR1 and CDR2 (germline): LGHDT, YNNKEL (reference sequence). V lost 1 base to trimming and J lost 8 bases, with 15 bases between them. The CDR3 sequence: CASSQGGDQGKQYF. Written as DNA, the CDR3 is TGTGCCAGCAGCCAAGGGGGGGACCAGGGAAAGCAGTACTTC.

The chain recombines TRBV9 with TRBJ2-1; perhaps TRBD1 as D (5 bases). The CDR3 has 15 residues. V dropped 0 bases and J dropped 9 bases, with 16 bases sitting between them. Germline V gene sequence: CDR1 SGDLS, CDR2 YYNGEE. The CDR3 loop is CASSVEGSIRGEQFF. The CDR3 DNA is TGTGCCAGCAGCGTAGAGGGATCGATAAGGGGTGAGCAGTTCTTC.

V gene TRBV7-9 combines with J gene TRBJ2-7; TRBD2 is a possible D gene (5 bases). This CDR3 has 13 amino acids. Per the germline V gene, CDR1 is SEHNR and CDR2 is FQNEAQ (reference sequence). V was shortened by 6 bases and J by 7 bases, with 16 bases between the two germline ends. CDR3 nucleotide sequence: TGTGCCAGCAGTTCCGGGGTGGAAGGGGAGCAGTACTTC. As protein: CASSSGVEGEQYF.

This clone was picked up a small number of times. This chain uses TRBV5-1 with TRBJ1-1, with 7 bases aligning to TRBD1. This CDR3 contains 16 residues. J lost 0 bases, V lost 3 bases, and 8 bases had no gene match. Germline CDR1 is SGHRS and CDR2 is YFSETQ. CDR3: CASSSGTVTMNTEAFF. The DNA of the CDR3 is TGCGCCAGCAGCTCCGGGACAGTGACAATGAACACTGAAGCTTTCTTT. The full variable domain, its missing parts supplied by reference TRBV5-1 and TRBJ1-1, is KAGVTQTPRYLIKTRGQQVTLSCSPISGHRSVSWYQQTPGQGLQFLFEYFSETQRNKGNFPGRFSGRQFSNSRSEMNVSTLELGDSALYLCASSSGTVTMNTEAFFGQGTRLTVV.

Details on this clone: Likely a read error: the CDR3 ends without its conserved phenylalanine or tryptophan. It is unclear where the CDR3 begins or ends on the DNA, so no DNA is shown, and the CDR3 is as TCRdb lists it. This chain connects TRBV7-9 to TRBJ1-2; the tabulated D call, TRBD1, remains unverified against the DNA. Counting both end residues, the CDR3 totals 12 amino acids. Germline V CDR1 and CDR2: SEHNR, FQNEAQ (reference sequence). The CDR3 region is CASSQGGTGPST.

This clone was found once. V and J are TRBV6-6 and TRBJ2-1; 9 bases align to TRBD1. The length of the CDR3 is 15 residues. Germline V lookup: CDR1 MNHNY, CDR2 SVGAGI (reference sequence). V lost 8 bases and J lost 8; bases outside the gene matches: 13. The CDR3 nucleotides are TGTGCCAGCCGACCCTTTGGGACAGGGCGCGATGAGCAGTTCTTC. It is translated as CASRPFGTGRDEQFF.

The chain couples TRBV6-2 or TRBV6-3 to TRBJ1-1; no clear D gene. The CDR3 loop spans 14 amino acids. Germline CDR1 and CDR2: MNHEY and SVGEGT. Trimming left V 0 bases short and J 1 base short, with 6 bases between. The CDR3: CASSYSAGNTEAFF. In DNA, the CDR3 is TGTGCCAGCAGTTACTCAGCAGGGAACACTGAAGCTTTCTTT.

The chain is built from TRBV10-3 and TRBJ1-1; TRBD1 aligns across 11 bases. From germline, CDR1 is ENHRY and CDR2 SYGVKD. V shed 4 bases and J 3 bases; nucleotides not matched to a gene: 10. This CDR3 is built from 17 residues. The CDR3, as DNA: TGTGCCATCAGTGGCCGGGACAGGGGGAAATCGGACACTGAAGCTTTCTTT. It encodes CAISGRDRGKSDTEAFF.

This rearrangement joins TRBV29-1 to TRBJ2-4; possible D gene TRBD1, 6 bases. The CDR3 spans 13 residues. Germline CDR1 is SQVTM and CDR2 is ANQGSEA. The V end was cut by 6 bases, the J end by 7 bases, with 16 bases between. Here the CDR3 reads CSVSRGTGNIQYF. In DNA form, the CDR3 reads TGCAGCGTCTCCAGGGGTACGGGCAACATTCAGTACTTC. Complete variable domain (other parts from reference TRBV29-1 and TRBJ2-4): SAVISQKPSRDICQRGTSLTIQCQVDSQVTMMFWYRQQPGQSLTLIATANQGSEATYESGFVIDKFPISRPNLTFSTLTVSNMSPEDSSIYLCSVSRGTGNIQYFGAGTRLSVL.

The chain carries TRBV7-9 and TRBJ2-1; D unclear. There are 12 residues in the CDR3. Looked up from germline, CDR1 is SEHNR and CDR2 is FQNEAQ (reference sequence). With 5 bases removed from V and 5 bases from J, the gap between germline ends came to 7 bases. CDR3 nucleotides: TGTGCCAGCAGCCCCCTCGACAATGAGCAGTTCTTC. It codes for CASSPLDNEQFF. The full variable domain, rest sourced from reference TRBV7-9 and TRBJ2-1, is DTGVSQNPRHKITKRGQNVTFRCDPISEHNRLYWYRQTLGQGPEFLTYFQNEAQLEKSRLLSDRFSAERPKGSFSTLEIQRTEQGDSAMYLCASSPLDNEQFFGPGTRLTVL.

The gene calls are TRBV27 and TRBJ2-2; no reliable D call. CDR1 is MNHEY, CDR2 SMNVEV, per germline (reference sequence). The CDR3 extends over 18 amino acids. Trimming removed 1 base at V and 0 bases at J, with 15 bases between. CDR3 region: CASSLLPELASNTGELFF. CDR3 sequence (DNA): TGTGCCAGCAGTTTATTGCCCGAATTGGCTTCGAACACCGGGGAGCTGTTTTTT.

This rearrangement joins TRBV6-5 to TRBJ1-2, with D possibly being TRBD1 (6 bases). V was shortened by 2 bases and J by 8 bases, with 12 bases between the two germline ends. CDR1 is MNHEY and CDR2 is SVGAGI in the germline V gene. The CDR3 covers 13 residues. The CDR3 DNA reads as TGTGCCAGCAGTTACGAGGGGGTCAGGGGCTACACCTTC. This sequence encodes CASSYEGVRGYTF.

The V and J genes are TRBV7-9 and TRBJ2-1; 10 bases line up with TRBD2. The V segment lost 1 base and the J segment 8 bases; nucleotides outside the gene matches: 5. Germline assignment: CDR1 SEHNR and CDR2 FQNEAQ (reference sequence). The CDR3 length is 15 residues. CDR3 coding DNA: TGTGCCAGCAGCTTAGTCCAGCGGGAGGGGTATGAGCAGTTCTTC. Its translation: CASSLVQREGYEQFF.

The V and J genes are TRBV9 and TRBJ1-2, with 8 nucleotides matching TRBD1. The CDR3 is made up of 14 amino acids. From germline, CDR1 is SGDLS and CDR2 YYNGEE. V lost 4 bases and J lost 7; bases outside the gene matches: 9. The CDR3 sequence is CASSLGTGEFGYTF. The CDR3 nucleotides are TGTGCCAGCAGCCTAGGGACAGGCGAGTTTGGCTACACCTTC.

The chain employs TRBV7-9 and TRBJ2-1; TRBD2 agrees at 8 bases. CDR3 size: 16 residues. Germline loops: CDR1 SEHNR, CDR2 FQNEAQ (reference sequence). V was pared by 5 bases and J by 0 bases, with 6 bases of the junction left unmatched. The CDR3 spells CASSTLSGSSYNEQFF. The CDR3 region has the DNA TGTGCCAGCAGCACCCTCAGCGGGAGCTCCTACAATGAGCAGTTCTTC.

The chain joins TRBV7-6 to TRBJ2-2; possibly TRBD1 for D (6 bases). The V gene's germline CDR1 is SGHVS and CDR2 FNYEAQ. This CDR3 is built from 15 residues. Trimming shortened V by 6 bases and J by 0 bases, and 11 bases separated the two germline ends. This CDR3 is CASSRQVTNTGELFF. The CDR3, as DNA: TGTGCCAGCAGTCGACAGGTTACGAACACCGGGGAGCTGTTTTTT. Based on the CDR3 plus reference TRBV7-6 and TRBJ2-2, the full variable domain is GAGVSQSPRYKVTKRGQDVALRCDPISGHVSLYWYRQALGQGPEFLTYFNYEAQQDKSGLPNDRFSAERPEGSISTLTIQRTEQRDSAMYRCASSRQVTNTGELFFGEGSRLTVL.

This chain joins TRBV9 and TRBJ1-1, with a tentative D call TRBD1 (6 bases). Germline CDR1 is SGDLS and CDR2 is YYNGEE. The germline V and J ends were trimmed by 4 bases and 3 bases, with 10 bases remaining between them. There are 13 residues in the CDR3. In DNA, the CDR3 is TGTGCCAGCAGCTGGACAGATGACACTGAAGCTTTCTTT. Translation gives CASSWTDDTEAFF.

This chain uses TRBV7-9 with TRBJ2-5; D unclear. The CDR3 extends over 11 amino acids. Germline values: CDR1 SEHNR, CDR2 FQNEAQ (reference sequence). Trimming pared 5 bases from V and 5 bases from J, leaving 6 bases between. The CDR3 protein is CASSPQETQYF. CDR3 in DNA: TGTGCCAGCAGCCCCCAGGAGACCCAGTACTTC. Full variable domain (missing parts from reference TRBV7-9 and TRBJ2-5): DTGVSQNPRHKITKRGQNVTFRCDPISEHNRLYWYRQTLGQGPEFLTYFQNEAQLEKSRLLSDRFSAERPKGSFSTLEIQRTEQGDSAMYLCASSPQETQYFGPGTRLLVL.

The chain has TRBV12-3 or TRBV12-4 and TRBJ1-5; D ambiguous. The CDR3 loop spans 12 amino acids. V was shortened by 5 bases and J by 5 bases, with 7 bases between the two germline ends. CDR3: CASSREYQPQHF. The CDR3, as DNA: TGTGCCAGCAGTCGGGAGTATCAGCCCCAGCATTTT.

The chain uses TRBV19 and TRBJ1-5; D is unresolved. The V gene's germline CDR1 is LNHDA and CDR2 SQIVND (reference sequence). CDR3 length equals 16 residues. Trimming left V 7 bases short and J 0 bases short, with 16 bases between. The CDR3 DNA sequence: TGTGCCAGTACCCGGGAGAGGGTATTTAGCAATCAGCCCCAGCATTTT. The encoded protein is CASTRERVFSNQPQHF.

This chain links TRBV29-1 with TRBJ2-1; 10 bases are a match to TRBD2. Per germline, CDR1 SQVTM and CDR2 ANQGSEA. CDR3 length: 13 amino acids. Trimming took 4 bases from V and 9 from J; bases not matched to a gene: 6. The DNA for the CDR3 is TGCAGCGTTGGGACTAGCGGAGGTGGTGAGCAGTTCTTC. It encodes CSVGTSGGGEQFF.

The V and J genes are TRBV28 and TRBJ1-5; 10 positions agree with TRBD1. The CDR3 runs to 16 residues. Trimming removed 4 bases from V and 4 bases from J; junction bases left unmatched: 7. Germline CDR1 reads MDHEN; CDR2 reads SYDVKM. The CDR3 bases are TGTGCCAGCAGTTCCTACGGACAGGGGGAAAATCAGCCCCAGCATTTT. Protein sequence: CASSSYGQGENQPQHF.